This T cell receptor (beta chain) was sequenced during a study of blood T cell repertoires in COVID-19. Study at large: COVID-19 samples, acute and convalescent, were from the United States, Italy and Spain. The cDNA or gDNA used as material had been derived from T cells, B-cell-depleted T cells, or PBMCs.

V shed 5 bases and J shed 4 bases, with 11 bases lying between them. Germline loops: CDR1 MNHEY, CDR2 SVGAGI. The CDR3 loop spans 13 amino acids. Original methodology: Amplification with reference gene primers provided the estimates of nucleated cell counts. Repertoires were generated with immunoSEQ multiplex PCR, while TCRdb's copy carries only in-frame clones and drops some. Clonal size and the V and J genes are those of that table, whereas D and trimming came from the DNA. The table records over 85,000 clones, about 86% of them present only once. The chain combines TRBV6-5 with TRBJ1-2, with D perhaps matching TRBD1 (5 bases). Sequencing was carried out using peripheral blood. The clonotype comes from an elderly woman with acute or convalescent COVID-19. The CDR3 sequence is CASSLRASYGYTF. CDR3 nucleotides: TGTGCCAGCAGTCTCAGGGCCTCCTATGGCTACACCTTC.